This T cell receptor beta chain comes out of a study of read filtering for tumor transcriptome and immune sequencing. Study at large: Revised staging placed eight or nine patients in R-ISS I, some 17 in II, more than 5 in III.

CDR1 SNHLY and CDR2 FYNNEI come from the germline V gene. V shed 5 bases, J shed 1 base, and the junction held 4 bases outside the gene matches. The CDR3 is made up of 15 amino acids. This clonotype occurred many times. Its antigen is not known. Study-level findings and limits: Dropping single-read clonotypes raised IR-seq and RNA-seq shared-clonotype correlation. In IR-seq, single-read clonotypes were approximately 83% of clonotypes but approximately 3.5% of reads.

Every patient had bone marrow sampled while the disease was active. Molecular barcoded adaptors covering alpha/delta and beta/gamma chains were used on approximately 400 ng RNA. TCRdb re-called the reads with MiXCR, one entry per CDR3 protein. The top ten clones hold just under 15% of a sample with 94,000 or so distinct CDR3 sequences, 9% to 15% of them seen once. The clonotype comes from a donor aged 40 or older with multiple myeloma. The sample comprised a population of CD138-negative cells sorted from bone marrow. This chain links TRBV2 with TRBJ2-1; 8 bases agree with TRBD1. CDR3 region: CASSLTGDSYNEQFF. In nucleotides, the CDR3 is TGTGCCAGCAGTTTGACAGGGGATTCCTACAATGAGCAGTTCTTC.